One and the same sample provided the 8 T cell receptor beta chains below, sequenced in a study of neurological immune-mediated disorders (dated by TCRdb to the late 2010s). The method behind the library was 5' RACE. The listed sequencing device is Illumina HiSeq 2500. The public reads were quality trimmed at Q25 with fastp and then assembled into clones with MiXCR by TCRdb, keeping productive beta chains. One record per CDR3 amino acid sequence lists the most common genes and DNA. The sample data list tens of thousands of distinct CDR3 sequences, and about 16% of these were observed just once. Clones ranked in the top ten supply 27% of the sample. The source material was PBMCs. All receptors come from a man aged 70-80 years in good health.

This clonotype was seen ten or more times. The chain is built from TRBV6-5 and TRBJ2-1; TRBD2 might be the D (6 bases). V was shortened by 5 bases and J by 5 bases, with 19 bases between the two germline ends. This CDR3 contains 16 residues. Per the germline V gene, CDR1 is MNHEY and CDR2 is SVGAGI. DNA of the CDR3: TGTGCCAGCAGTATAAATTACGGGACTCACAACAATGAGCAGTTCTTC. It specifies CASSINYGTHNNEQFF.

By sample fraction, this clonotype is medium-sized. This rearrangement joins TRBV4-3 to TRBJ2-5; D is unresolved. CDR3 length equals 14 residues. The germline V gene encodes CDR1 LGHNA and CDR2 YSLEER. The V end lost 0 bases, the J end lost 8 bases, and 13 bases lay between the germline ends. In DNA form, the CDR3 reads TGCGCCAGCAGCCAAGAAGGCTCAGACTTTACCCAGTACTTC. Its translation is CASSQEGSDFTQYF.

This sequence joins TRBV7-2 and TRBJ2-1, with D possibly TRBD1 on 6 matching bases. The CDR3 has 15 amino acids. Trimming shortened V by 6 bases and J by 4 bases, and 16 bases separated the two germline ends. The germline gives CDR1 SGHTA, CDR2 FQGNSA. The CDR3 reads CASRPQGSGYNEQFF. Here the CDR3 DNA reads TGTGCCAGCAGGCCCCAGGGGAGCGGTTACAATGAGCAGTTCTTC.

The chain recombines TRBV20-1 with TRBJ2-3, with TRBD1 matching 9 bases. The CDR3 loop spans 16 amino acids. The V gene's germline CDR1 is DFQATT and CDR2 SNEGSKA (reference sequence). V lost 4 bases to trimming and J lost 2 bases; unmatched junction nucleotides: 10. The CDR3 nucleotides are TGCAGTGCTACCCATCTCGGGACAGGGAACACAGATACGCAGTATTTT. It is translated as CSATHLGTGNTDTQYF.

The table lists this clonotype with many counts. The gene calls are TRBV11-2 and TRBJ2-7, with D possibly TRBD2 on 6 matching bases. The CDR3 extends over 16 amino acids. Trimming stripped 6 bases from V and 0 bases from J, with 18 bases between. Germline V lookup: CDR1 SGHAT, CDR2 FQNNGV. CDR3 sequence (DNA): TGTGCCAGCAGGAAGGGGCAGTCGACTAGCTCCTACGAGCAGTACTTC. Translation: CASRKGQSTSSYEQYF.

Many counts were recorded for this clonotype. This chain uses TRBV20-1 with TRBJ1-2; D not resolved. This CDR3 spans 12 amino acids. V dropped 5 bases and J dropped 14 bases, with 21 bases sitting between them. CDR1 and CDR2 from the germline V gene are DFQATT and SNEGSKA (reference sequence). The CDR3 DNA follows: TGCAGTGCTTCCGGAAGAGGGTCGGTCTATACCTTC. This translates into CSASGRGSVYTF.

This clonotype was counted at least ten times. This chain links TRBV4-3 with TRBJ2-7; perhaps TRBD1 as D (6 bases). V lost 0 bases and J 7 bases, leaving 16 bases between the germline ends. Germline V gene sequence: CDR1 LGHNA, CDR2 YSLEER. The length of the CDR3 is 15 residues. The CDR3 reads CASSQDPGAGGEQYF. The CDR3 nucleotides are TGCGCCAGCAGCCAAGATCCAGGGGCCGGTGGGGAGCAGTACTTC.

This clonotype came up many times. The chain couples TRBV6-2 or TRBV6-3 to TRBJ2-7; 9 nucleotides line up with TRBD1. Per the germline V gene, CDR1 is MNHEY and CDR2 is SVGEGT. This CDR3 comprises 15 residues. After removal of 5 bases from V and 9 bases from J, the junction contained 14 bases not matched to a gene. In DNA, the CDR3 is TGTGCCAGCAGTGACCGGGACAGGGCCTTTTCCAGGCAGTACTTC. Translation gives CASSDRDRAFSRQYF.